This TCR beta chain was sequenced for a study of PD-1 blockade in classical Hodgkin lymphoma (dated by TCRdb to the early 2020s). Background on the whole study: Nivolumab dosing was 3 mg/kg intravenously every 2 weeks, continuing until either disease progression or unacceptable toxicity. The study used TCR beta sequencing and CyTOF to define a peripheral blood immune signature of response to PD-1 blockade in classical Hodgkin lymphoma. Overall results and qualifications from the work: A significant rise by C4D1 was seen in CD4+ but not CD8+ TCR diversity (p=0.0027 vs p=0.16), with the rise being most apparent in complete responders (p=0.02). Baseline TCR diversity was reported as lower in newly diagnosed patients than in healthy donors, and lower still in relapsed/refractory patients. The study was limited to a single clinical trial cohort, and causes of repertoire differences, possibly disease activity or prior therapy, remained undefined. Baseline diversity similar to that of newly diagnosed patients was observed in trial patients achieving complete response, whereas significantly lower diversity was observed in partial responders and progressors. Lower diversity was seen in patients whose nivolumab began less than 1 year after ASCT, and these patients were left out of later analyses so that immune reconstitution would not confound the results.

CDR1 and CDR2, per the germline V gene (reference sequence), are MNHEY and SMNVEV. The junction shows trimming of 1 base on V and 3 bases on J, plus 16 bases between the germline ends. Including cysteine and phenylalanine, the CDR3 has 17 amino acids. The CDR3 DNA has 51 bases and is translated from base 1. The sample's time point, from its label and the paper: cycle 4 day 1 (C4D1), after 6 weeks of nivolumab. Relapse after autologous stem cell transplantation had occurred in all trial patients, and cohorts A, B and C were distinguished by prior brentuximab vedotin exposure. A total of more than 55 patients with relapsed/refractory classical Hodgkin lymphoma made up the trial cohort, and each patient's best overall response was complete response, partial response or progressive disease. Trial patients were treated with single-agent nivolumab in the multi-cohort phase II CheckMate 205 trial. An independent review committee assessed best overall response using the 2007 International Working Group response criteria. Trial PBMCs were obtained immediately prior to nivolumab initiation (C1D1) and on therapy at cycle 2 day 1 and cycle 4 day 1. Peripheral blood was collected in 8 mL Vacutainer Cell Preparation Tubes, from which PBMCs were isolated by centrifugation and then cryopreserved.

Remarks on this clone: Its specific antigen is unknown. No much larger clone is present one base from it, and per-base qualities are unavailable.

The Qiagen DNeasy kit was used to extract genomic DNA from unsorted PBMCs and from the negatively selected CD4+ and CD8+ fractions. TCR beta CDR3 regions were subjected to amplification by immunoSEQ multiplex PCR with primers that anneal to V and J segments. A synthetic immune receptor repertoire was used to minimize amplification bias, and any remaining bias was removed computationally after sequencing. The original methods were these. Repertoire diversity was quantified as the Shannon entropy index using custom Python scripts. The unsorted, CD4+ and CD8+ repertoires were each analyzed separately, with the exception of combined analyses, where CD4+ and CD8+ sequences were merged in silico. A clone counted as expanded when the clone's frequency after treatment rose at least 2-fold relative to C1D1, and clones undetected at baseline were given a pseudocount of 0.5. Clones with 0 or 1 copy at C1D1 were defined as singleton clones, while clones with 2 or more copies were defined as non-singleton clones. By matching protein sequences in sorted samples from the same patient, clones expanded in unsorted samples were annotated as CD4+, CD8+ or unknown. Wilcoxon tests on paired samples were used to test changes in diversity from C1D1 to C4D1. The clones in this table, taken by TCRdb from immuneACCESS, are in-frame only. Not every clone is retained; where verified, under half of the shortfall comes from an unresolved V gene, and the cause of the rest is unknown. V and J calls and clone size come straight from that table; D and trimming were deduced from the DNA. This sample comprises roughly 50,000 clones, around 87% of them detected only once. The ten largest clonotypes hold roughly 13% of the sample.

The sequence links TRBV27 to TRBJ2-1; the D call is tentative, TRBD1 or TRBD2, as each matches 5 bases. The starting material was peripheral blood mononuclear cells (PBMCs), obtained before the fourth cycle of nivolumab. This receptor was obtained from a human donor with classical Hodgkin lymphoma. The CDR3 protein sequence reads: CASSLYPSGPNYNEQFF. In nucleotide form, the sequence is TGTGCCAGCAGTTTATATCCCTCGGGGCCTAACTACAATGAGCAGTTCTTC.